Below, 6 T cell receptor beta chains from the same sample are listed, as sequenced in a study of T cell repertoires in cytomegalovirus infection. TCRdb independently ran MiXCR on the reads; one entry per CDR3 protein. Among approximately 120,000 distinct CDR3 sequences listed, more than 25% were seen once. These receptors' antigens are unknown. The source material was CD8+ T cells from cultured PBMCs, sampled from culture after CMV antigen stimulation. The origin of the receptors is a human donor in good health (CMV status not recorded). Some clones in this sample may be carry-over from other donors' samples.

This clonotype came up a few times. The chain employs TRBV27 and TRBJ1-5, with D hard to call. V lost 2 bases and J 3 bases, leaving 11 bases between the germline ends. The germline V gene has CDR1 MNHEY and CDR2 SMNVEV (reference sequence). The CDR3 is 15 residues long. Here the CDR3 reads CASSLRSGLNQPQHF. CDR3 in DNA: TGTGCCAGCAGTTTACGGTCAGGCCTCAATCAGCCCCAGCATTTT.

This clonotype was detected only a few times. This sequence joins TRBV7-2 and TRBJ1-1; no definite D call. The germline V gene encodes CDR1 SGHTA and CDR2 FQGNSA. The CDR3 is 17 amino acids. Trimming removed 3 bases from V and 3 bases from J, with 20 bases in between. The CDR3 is CASSFLGDSVVDTEAFF. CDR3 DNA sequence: TGTGCCAGCAGCTTTCTTGGAGATTCGGTGGTGGACACTGAAGCTTTCTTT. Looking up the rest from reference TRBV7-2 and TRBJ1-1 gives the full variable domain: GAGVSQSPSNKVTEKGKDVELRCDPISGHTALYWYRQSLGQGLEFLIYFQGNSAPDKSGLPSDRFSAERTGGSVSTLTIQRTQQEDSAVYLCASSFLGDSVVDTEAFFGQGTRLTVV.

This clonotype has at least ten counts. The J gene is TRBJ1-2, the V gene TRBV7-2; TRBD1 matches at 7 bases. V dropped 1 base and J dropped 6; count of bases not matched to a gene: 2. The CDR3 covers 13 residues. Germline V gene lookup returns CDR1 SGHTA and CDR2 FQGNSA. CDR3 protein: CASSLVTGDGYTF. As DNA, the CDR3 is TGTGCCAGCAGCTTAGTAACAGGGGATGGCTACACCTTC.

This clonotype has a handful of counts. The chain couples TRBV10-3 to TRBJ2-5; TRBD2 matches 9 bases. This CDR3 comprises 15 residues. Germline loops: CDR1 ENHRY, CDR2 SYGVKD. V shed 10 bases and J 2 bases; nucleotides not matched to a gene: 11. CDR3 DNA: TGTGCCACAGAGCGGGGGGCACAAACACAAGAGACCCAGTACTTC. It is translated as CATERGAQTQETQYF.

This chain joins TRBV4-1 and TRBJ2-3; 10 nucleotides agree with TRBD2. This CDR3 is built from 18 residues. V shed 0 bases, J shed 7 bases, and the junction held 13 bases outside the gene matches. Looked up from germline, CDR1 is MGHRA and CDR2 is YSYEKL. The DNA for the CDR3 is TGCGCCAGCAGCCAAGATACTGGGGCTAGCGGGGGTACCAATACGCAGTATTTT. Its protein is CASSQDTGASGGTNTQYF.

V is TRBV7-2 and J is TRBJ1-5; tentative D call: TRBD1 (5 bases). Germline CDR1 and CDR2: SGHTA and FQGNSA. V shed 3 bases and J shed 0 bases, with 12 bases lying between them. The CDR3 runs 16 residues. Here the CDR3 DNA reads TGTGCCAGCAGCTTTCCACAGGAGAATAGCAATCAGCCCCAGCATTTT. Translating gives CASSFPQENSNQPQHF. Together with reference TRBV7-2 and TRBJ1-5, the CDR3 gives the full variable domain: GAGVSQSPSNKVTEKGKDVELRCDPISGHTALYWYRQSLGQGLEFLIYFQGNSAPDKSGLPSDRFSAERTGGSVSTLTIQRTQQEDSAVYLCASSFPQENSNQPQHFGDGTRLSIL.